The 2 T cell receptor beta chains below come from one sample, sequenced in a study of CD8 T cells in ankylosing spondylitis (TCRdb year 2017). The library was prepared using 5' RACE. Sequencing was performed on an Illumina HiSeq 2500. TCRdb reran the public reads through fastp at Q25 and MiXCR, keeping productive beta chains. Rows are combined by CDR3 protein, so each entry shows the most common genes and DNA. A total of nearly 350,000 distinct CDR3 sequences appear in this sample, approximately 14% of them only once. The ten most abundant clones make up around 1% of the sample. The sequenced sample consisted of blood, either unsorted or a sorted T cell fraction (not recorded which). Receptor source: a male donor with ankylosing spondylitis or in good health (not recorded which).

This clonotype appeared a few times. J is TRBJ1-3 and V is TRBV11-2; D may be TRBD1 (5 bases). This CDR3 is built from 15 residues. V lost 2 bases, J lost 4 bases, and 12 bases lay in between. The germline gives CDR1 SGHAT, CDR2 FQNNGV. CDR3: CASSLPGWEGNTIYF. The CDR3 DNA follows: TGTGCCAGCAGCTTACCAGGGTGGGAAGGAAACACCATATATTTT.

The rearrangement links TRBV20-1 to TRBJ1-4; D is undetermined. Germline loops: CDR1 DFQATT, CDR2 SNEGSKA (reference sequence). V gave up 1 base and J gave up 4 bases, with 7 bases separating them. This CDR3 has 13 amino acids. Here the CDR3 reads CSARGGRNEKLFF. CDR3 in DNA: TGCAGTGCTAGAGGTGGGCGTAATGAAAAACTGTTTTTT.